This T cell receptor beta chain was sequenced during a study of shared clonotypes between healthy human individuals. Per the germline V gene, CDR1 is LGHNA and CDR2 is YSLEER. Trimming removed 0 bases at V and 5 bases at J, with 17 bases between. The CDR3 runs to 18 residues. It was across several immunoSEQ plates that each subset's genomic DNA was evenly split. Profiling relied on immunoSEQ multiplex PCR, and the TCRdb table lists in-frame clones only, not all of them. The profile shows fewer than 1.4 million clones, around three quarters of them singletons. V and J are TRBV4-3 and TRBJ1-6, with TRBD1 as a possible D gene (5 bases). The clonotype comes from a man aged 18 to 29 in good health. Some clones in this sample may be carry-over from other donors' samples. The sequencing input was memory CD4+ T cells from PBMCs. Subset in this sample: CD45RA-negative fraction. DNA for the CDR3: TGCGCCAGCAGCCAAGAATGGATACCTCAGGGTAATAATTCACCCCTCCACTTT. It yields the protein CASSQEWIPQGNNSPLHF.